The 15 T cell receptor beta chains given below trace back to one sample, sequenced in a study of OX40 agonist ivuxolimab in advanced cancers. TCRdb's table, derived via immunoSEQ multiplex PCR, lists solely in-frame clones and lacks some. The sample holds tens of thousands of clones, roughly 86% seen once. Sample: CD4+ or CD8+ T cells sorted from blood, taken in a trial of the OX40 agonist ivuxolimab. These receptors all come from an adult with an advanced solid tumor such as melanoma, head and neck, liver or kidney cancer.

This chain connects TRBV5-8 to TRBJ1-5; TRBD1 might be the D (5 bases). The CDR3 covers 16 residues. Per the germline V gene, CDR1 is SGHTS and CDR2 is YDEGEE. Between the trimmed V and J ends, which lost 0 bases and 1 base, there was a span of 11 bases. The CDR3 nucleotides are TGTGCCAGCAGCTTGGATAGGGGAGTCAGCAATCAGCCCCAGCATTTT. It yields the protein CASSLDRGVSNQPQHF.

This chain links TRBV2 with TRBJ2-3; D possibly corresponds to TRBD2 (7 bases). V lost 6 bases, J lost 2 bases, and 15 bases lay in between. The CDR3 runs to 15 residues. Germline assignment: CDR1 SNHLY and CDR2 FYNNEI. The CDR3 DNA follows: TGTGCCAGCAGCCCACAGGGACTAATCACAGATACGCAGTATTTT. Its protein is CASSPQGLITDTQYF.

The gene calls are TRBV6-6 and TRBJ1-4, with D hard to call. Trimming removed 6 bases from V and 4 bases from J, with 9 bases in between. The CDR3 sequence is 13 residues long. CDR1 and CDR2 (germline): MNHNY, SVGAGI (reference sequence). CDR3 nucleotides: TGTGCCAGCAGAGATACGTTTAATGAAAAACTGTTTTTT. Translating gives CASRDTFNEKLFF.

As concerns this clone: The junction departs from germline at one end; a sequencing error may be responsible. V usage is TRBV5-1 and J usage is TRBJ2-1; 9 positions agree with TRBD1. Per germline, CDR1 SGHRS and CDR2 YFSETQ. The CDR3 spans 17 residues. CDR3 coding DNA: TGCGCCAGCAGCTTGGTTGTACAGGGGGCGTCCTTCAATGAGCAGTTCTTC. This sequence encodes CASSLVVQGASFNEQFF.

The V and J genes are TRBV6-5 and TRBJ2-7, with no clear D. V dropped 4 bases and J dropped 4 bases, with 8 bases sitting between them. The germline CDR1 and CDR2 sequences are MNHEY and SVGAGI. The CDR3 consists of 12 residues. The CDR3 sequence: CASSSNWYEQYF. In DNA, the CDR3 is TGTGCCAGCAGTTCCAATTGGTACGAGCAGTACTTC.

The gene calls are TRBV5-1 and TRBJ1-1; 9 positions agree with TRBD1. This CDR3 spans 14 amino acids. Unmatched junction bases numbered 6, after V lost 4 bases and J lost 5 bases. CDR1 is SGHRS and CDR2 is YFSETQ in the germline V gene. CDR3 loop: CASSRRTGETEAFF. CDR3 DNA sequence: TGCGCCAGCAGCCGAAGGACAGGGGAGACTGAAGCTTTCTTT.

The chain uses TRBV27 and TRBJ1-2, with unresolved D. CDR3 size: 15 residues. CDR1 and CDR2 (germline): MNHEY, SMNVEV (reference sequence). V was shortened by 1 base and J by 2 bases, with 11 bases between the two germline ends. Written as DNA, the CDR3 is TGTGCCAGCAGTTTATTCCCAGTCGACAACTATGGCTACACCTTC. Translating it yields CASSLFPVDNYGYTF.

This clone was observed once. The V gene is TRBV6-5, the J gene TRBJ1-6; no clear D. Germline V gene data show CDR1 as MNHEY and CDR2 as SVGAGI. Trimming cost V 0 bases and J 0 bases, with 6 bases left between them. The CDR3 loop spans 16 amino acids. The CDR3, as DNA: TGTGCCAGCAGTTACTCTGGCAGCTCCTATAATTCACCCCTCCACTTT. Encoded protein: CASSYSGSSYNSPLHF.

The chain couples TRBV9 to TRBJ2-2, with TRBD2 as a possible D gene (6 bases). The CDR3 covers 16 residues. Germline CDR1 SGDLS, CDR2 YYNGEE. Between the trimmed V and J ends, which lost 2 bases and 0 bases, there was a span of 11 bases. The DNA for the CDR3 is TGTGCCAGCAGCGTTGCCTCGGGGGCGAACACCGGGGAGCTGTTTTTT. This encodes CASSVASGANTGELFF.

The chain links TRBV6-1 to TRBJ2-5; D perhaps matches TRBD1 (5 bases). CDR3 length: 13 residues. Trimming shortened V by 4 bases and J by 6 bases, and 12 bases separated the two germline ends. The germline CDR1 and CDR2 sequences are MNHNS and SASEGT. The CDR3 DNA follows: TGTGCCAGCAGTGTCGTACAGGTTCAGACCCAGTACTTC. Encoded protein: CASSVVQVQTQYF.

The genes are TRBV5-1 and TRBJ2-2, with a tentative D call TRBD2 (6 bases). The germline V and J ends were trimmed by 1 base and 2 bases, with 12 bases remaining between them. This CDR3 has 16 amino acids. In germline, CDR1 is SGHRS, CDR2 YFSETQ. This chain's CDR3 is CASSLSGGTNTGELFF. DNA for the CDR3: TGCGCCAGCAGCTTGTCAGGCGGGACTAACACCGGGGAGCTGTTTTTT. Full variable domain (rest looked up from reference TRBV5-1 and TRBJ2-2): KAGVTQTPRYLIKTRGQQVTLSCSPISGHRSVSWYQQTPGQGLQFLFEYFSETQRNKGNFPGRFSGRQFSNSRSEMNVSTLELGDSALYLCASSLSGGTNTGELFFGEGSRLTVL.

In nucleotides, the CDR3 is TGCGCCAGCAGCCAACCTGGGACAGGGGCATATGGCTACACCTTC. Protein: CASSQPGTGAYGYTF. V is TRBV4-1 and J is TRBJ1-2, with 10 bases fitting TRBD1. V trimming: 2 bases; J trimming: 5 bases; junction bases outside the gene matches: 5. The CDR3 covers 15 residues. Germline CDR1 MGHRA, CDR2 YSYEKL.

The chain is built from TRBV5-1 and TRBJ1-2, with 8 positions matching TRBD1. Trimming cost V 0 bases and J 4 bases; bases outside gene matches: 8. Germline V gene sequence: CDR1 SGHRS, CDR2 YFSETQ. The CDR3 loop spans 16 amino acids. Here the CDR3 reads CASSLGIYTGGYGYTF. CDR3 bases: TGCGCCAGCAGCTTGGGGATATACACAGGGGGCTATGGCTACACCTTC.

V is TRBV18 and J is TRBJ1-3; 11 positions agree with TRBD1. J gave up 0 bases and V 3 bases, and 4 bases lay outside the gene matches. The germline V gene encodes CDR1 KGHSH and CDR2 LQKENI. This CDR3 has 17 amino acids. Written as DNA, the CDR3 is TGTGCCAGCTCACCCGGACAGGGGGCCCGCTCTGGAAACACCATATATTTT. Translation gives CASSPGQGARSGNTIYF.

The rearrangement links TRBV7-6 to TRBJ2-7; D may be TRBD1 (6 bases). CDR3 length: 14 amino acids. Trimming shortened V by 1 base and J by 6 bases, and 13 bases separated the two germline ends. The germline CDR1 and CDR2 sequences are SGHVS and FNYEAQ. The CDR3, as DNA: TGTGCCAGCAGCTTAGGTCCAGGGGCGGGCGAGCAGTACTTC. It codes for CASSLGPGAGEQYF.